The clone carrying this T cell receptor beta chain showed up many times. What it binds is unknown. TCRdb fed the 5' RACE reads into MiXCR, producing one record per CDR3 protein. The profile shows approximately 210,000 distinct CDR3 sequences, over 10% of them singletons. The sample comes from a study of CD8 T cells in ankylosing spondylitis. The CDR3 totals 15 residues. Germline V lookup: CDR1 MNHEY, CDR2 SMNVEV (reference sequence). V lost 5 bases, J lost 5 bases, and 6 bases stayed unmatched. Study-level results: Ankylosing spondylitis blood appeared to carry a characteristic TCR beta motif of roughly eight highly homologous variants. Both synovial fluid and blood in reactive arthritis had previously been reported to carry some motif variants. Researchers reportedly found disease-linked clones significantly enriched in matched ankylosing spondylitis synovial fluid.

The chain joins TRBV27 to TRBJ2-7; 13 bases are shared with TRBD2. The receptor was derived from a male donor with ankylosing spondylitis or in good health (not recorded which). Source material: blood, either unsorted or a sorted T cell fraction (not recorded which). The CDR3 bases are TGTGCCAGCAGTCCCGGGACTAGCGGGACCAACGAGCAGTACTTC. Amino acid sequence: CASSPGTSGTNEQYF.